Shown below are 30 T cell receptor beta chains from a single sample sequenced in a study of cytotoxic CD8 clonotypes in ibrutinib-treated CLL. Libraries were prepared by immunoSEQ multiplex PCR; TCRdb keeps only in-frame clonotypes and omits some of them. Among nearly 300,000 clones listed, roughly four fifths were seen once. The source material was PBMCs, sampled at disease progression, from a patient treated with ibrutinib. These receptors were taken from a human donor with chronic lymphocytic leukemia.

V and J are TRBV9 and TRBJ2-1; D not resolved. V was clipped by 2 bases and J by 0 bases, with 15 bases between them. CDR1 SGDLS and CDR2 YYNGEE come from the germline V gene. There are 17 residues in the CDR3. CDR3 residues: CASSVGLVTLSYNEQFF. The CDR3 DNA sequence: TGTGCCAGCAGCGTGGGGTTAGTGACCCTCTCCTACAATGAGCAGTTCTTC.

This clone has only a few counts. The rearrangement joins TRBV18 to TRBJ2-7; no definite D call. This CDR3 is built from 12 residues. Trimming shortened V by 5 bases and J by 7 bases, and 12 bases separated the two germline ends. Germline-derived CDR1 and CDR2 are KGHSH and LQKENI. The CDR3 coding sequence is TGTGCCAGCTCAACCTCAGGTGGTGAGCAGTACTTC. It translates to CASSTSGGEQYF.

This chain joins TRBV5-1 and TRBJ2-3; unclear D gene. This CDR3 region has 17 residues. The V and J ends lost 0 bases and 3 bases respectively, with 17 bases between them. Germline CDR1 reads SGHRS; CDR2 reads YFSETQ. CDR3 nucleotide sequence: TGCGCCAGCAGCTTGGTCAAGCCGGGCCCAGCGACAGATACGCAGTATTTT. It yields the protein CASSLVKPGPATDTQYF.

The rearrangement joins TRBV10-2 to TRBJ2-3; D is perhaps TRBD2 (6 bases). There are 16 residues in the CDR3. With 3 bases removed from V and 5 bases from J, the gap between germline ends came to 18 bases. The germline V gene encodes CDR1 WSHSY and CDR2 SAAADI. CDR3 in DNA: TGCGCCAGCAGTGAACCCCGGGACTCAGGCATAGATACGCAGTATTTT. This codes for CASSEPRDSGIDTQYF.

The chain uses TRBV19 and TRBJ2-4, with 7 positions matching TRBD2. This CDR3 has 15 residues. Germline values: CDR1 LNHDA, CDR2 SQIVND (reference sequence). The V gene end was trimmed by 5 bases and the J gene end by 4 bases; junction bases not matched to a gene: 8. The CDR3 loop reads CASSPWGGGKNIQYF. The CDR3 DNA reads TGTGCCAGTAGTCCCTGGGGGGGAGGTAAAAACATTCAGTACTTC.

There are many counts of this clone. The chain carries TRBV9 and TRBJ2-5; TRBD2 is a possible D gene (6 bases). V was shortened by 4 bases and J by 1 base, with 14 bases between the two germline ends. Germline CDR1 SGDLS, CDR2 YYNGEE. CDR3 length: 15 amino acids. The CDR3 coding sequence is TGTGCCAGCAGCCCAACCGGGACTCCCCAAGAGACCCAGTACTTC. Its protein is CASSPTGTPQETQYF.

The gene calls are TRBV18 and TRBJ1-2; possibly TRBD1 for D (5 bases). This CDR3 is 13 amino acids long. Trimming shortened V by 6 bases and J by 4 bases, and 12 bases separated the two germline ends. CDR1 KGHSH and CDR2 LQKENI come from the germline V gene. This CDR3 reads CASSFREVYGYTF. CDR3 coding DNA: TGTGCCAGCTCGTTCAGGGAGGTCTATGGCTACACCTTC.

In this sample, this clone turned up once. The rearrangement links TRBV2 to TRBJ1-2, with D possibly matching TRBD1 (6 bases). CDR1 is SNHLY, CDR2 FYNNEI, per germline. The CDR3 extends over 12 amino acids. The germline V and J ends were trimmed by 6 bases and 8 bases, with 13 bases remaining between them. This chain's CDR3 is CASRQGPGGYTF. The CDR3 nucleotides are TGTGCCAGCAGGCAGGGGCCGGGAGGCTACACCTTC. Variable domain in full (rest from reference TRBV2 and TRBJ1-2): EPEVTQTPSHQVTQMGQEVILRCVPISNHLYFYWYRQILGQKVEFLVSFYNNEISEKSEIFDDQFSVERPDGSNFTLKIRSTKLEDSAMYFCASRQGPGGYTFGSGTRLTVV.

The rearrangement links TRBV15 to TRBJ1-6; 7 bases are a match to TRBD1. Germline loops: CDR1 LNHNV, CDR2 YYDKDF (reference sequence). The CDR3 totals 16 residues. Unmatched junction bases numbered 10, after V lost 1 base and J lost 10 bases. CDR3 DNA: TGTGCCACCAGCAGAGTCCCGAGGGGGCTCGGATCACCCCTCCACTTT. Amino acids: CATSRVPRGLGSPLHF.

The chain employs TRBV4-3 and TRBJ1-4, with 7 bases identical to TRBD1. The V gene's germline CDR1 is LGHNA and CDR2 YSLEER. The CDR3 consists of 15 residues. J gave up 8 bases and V 0 bases, and 6 bases lay outside the gene matches. The DNA of the CDR3 is TGCGCCAGCAGCCAAGATTGGACAGGTAGAGAAAAACTGTTTTTT. It encodes CASSQDWTGREKLFF.

The chain uses TRBV2 and TRBJ1-1; a weak D match, TRBD1 (5 bases). V was pared by 6 bases and J by 4 bases, with 12 bases between. CDR1 is SNHLY, CDR2 FYNNEI, per germline. The CDR3 consists of 13 residues. The CDR3 loop reads CASRAAGFTEAFF. The CDR3 DNA reads TGTGCCAGCAGGGCCGCAGGGTTCACTGAAGCTTTCTTT.

This chain connects TRBV4-1 to TRBJ2-4; TRBD1 matches at 9 bases. This CDR3 region has 14 residues. The junction had 3 bases not matched to a gene; V was cut back by 0 bases and J by 9 bases. In germline, CDR1 is MGHRA, CDR2 YSYEKL. Here the CDR3 reads CASSQETGGPIQYF. For the CDR3, the DNA is TGCGCCAGCAGCCAAGAGACAGGGGGTCCCATTCAGTACTTC.

V gene TRBV5-1 combines with J gene TRBJ2-1; TRBD2 matches 13 bases. The V segment lost 4 bases and the J segment 4 bases; nucleotides outside the gene matches: 8. The germline V gene has CDR1 SGHRS and CDR2 YFSETQ. There are 17 residues in the CDR3. The CDR3 region is CASSPRLAGGRYNEQFF. The CDR3 bases are TGCGCCAGCAGCCCCAGACTAGCGGGGGGTCGTTACAATGAGCAGTTCTTC.

This chain connects TRBV11-2 to TRBJ1-2; D unresolved. CDR3 length equals 13 residues. Germline-derived CDR1 and CDR2 are SGHAT and FQNNGV. The V and J ends lost 0 bases and 4 bases respectively, with 6 bases between them. Written as DNA, the CDR3 is TGTGCCAGCAGCTTAGAGATCCCCTATGGCTACACCTTC. Protein product: CASSLEIPYGYTF.

The rearrangement uses TRBV18 and TRBJ1-6, with D unclear. Trimming cost V 2 bases and J 8 bases, with 7 bases left between them. Germline values: CDR1 KGHSH, CDR2 LQKENI. This CDR3 has 13 residues. CDR3 loop: CASSPISDSPLHF. Written as DNA, the CDR3 is TGTGCCAGCTCACCAATTTCGGATTCACCCCTCCACTTT.

The genes are TRBV7-2 and TRBJ1-2; D is ambiguous. This CDR3 has 11 residues. Germline V gene data show CDR1 as SGHTA and CDR2 as FQGNSA. Between the trimmed V and J ends, which lost 1 base and 4 bases, there was a span of 1 base. The CDR3 region is CASSLVYGYTF. The CDR3 DNA sequence: TGTGCCAGCAGCTTAGTCTATGGCTACACCTTC. Supplemented by reference TRBV7-2 and TRBJ1-2, the full variable domain reads GAGVSQSPSNKVTEKGKDVELRCDPISGHTALYWYRQSLGQGLEFLIYFQGNSAPDKSGLPSDRFSAERTGGSVSTLTIQRTQQEDSAVYLCASSLVYGYTFGSGTRLTVV.

This clone was observed once. The chain joins TRBV25-1 to TRBJ2-1; D not certain. The CDR3 extends over 15 amino acids. Per germline, CDR1 MGHDK and CDR2 SYGVNS. V shed 3 bases and J shed 6 bases, with 15 bases lying between them. CDR3 protein: CASSDGLLRINEQFF. In DNA, the CDR3 is TGTGCCAGCAGTGATGGCCTGCTGCGGATCAATGAGCAGTTCTTC.

J is TRBJ1-2 and V is TRBV4-1, with a tentative D call TRBD1 (6 bases). The CDR3 runs to 15 residues. Germline V gene lookup returns CDR1 MGHRA and CDR2 YSYEKL. V was clipped by 1 base and J by 2 bases, with 11 bases between them. The CDR3 here is CASSQVPGVNYGYTF. The CDR3 nucleotides read TGCGCCAGCAGCCAAGTCCCAGGGGTCAACTATGGCTACACCTTC.

The V call is TRBV29-1, the J call TRBJ2-1, with D perhaps TRBD2 (7 bases). The germline CDR1 and CDR2 sequences are SQVTM and ANQGSEA. The ends were cut back, 3 bases at V and 6 bases at J, with 24 bases in the middle. The CDR3 consists of 17 residues. This CDR3 reads CSVETLVLARGANEQFF. The CDR3 bases are TGCAGCGTTGAGACTTTGGTACTAGCGAGGGGGGCCAATGAGCAGTTCTTC.

This clone has a handful of counts. This chain joins TRBV7-2 and TRBJ2-7; no definite D call. Trimming shortened V by 2 bases and J by 3 bases, and 5 bases separated the two germline ends. From germline, CDR1 is SGHTA and CDR2 FQGNSA. The CDR3 length is 12 residues. The DNA of the CDR3 is TGTGCCAGCAGCTTAACTTACTACGAGCAGTACTTC. Protein product: CASSLTYYEQYF.

This clone was seen more than once but under ten times. The rearrangement joins TRBV2 to TRBJ1-3; D gene uncertain. Trimming took off 2 bases at V and 2 bases at J, with 1 base between the two ends. Germline lookup yields CDR1 SNHLY and CDR2 FYNNEI. The CDR3 spans 12 residues. This CDR3 reads CASSETGNTIYF. For the CDR3, the DNA is TGTGCCAGCAGTGAAACTGGAAACACCATATATTTT.

V is TRBV7-9 and J is TRBJ2-7, with 11 bases identical to TRBD2. Looked up from germline, CDR1 is SEHNR and CDR2 is FQNEAQ (reference sequence). This CDR3 has 16 residues. J gave up 2 bases and V 6 bases, and 9 bases lay outside the gene matches. CDR3 amino acids: CASRPTSGSGAYEQYF. The CDR3 region has the DNA TGTGCCAGCAGACCCACTAGCGGGAGCGGGGCCTACGAGCAGTACTTC.

The chain combines TRBV4-2 with TRBJ1-1, with D unclear. CDR3 length equals 14 residues. V was clipped by 5 bases and J by 7 bases, with 17 bases between them. CDR1 and CDR2 (germline): LGHNA, YNFKEQ. CDR3 in DNA: TGTGCCAGCAGCTTGGTAGCGGGAGCGGGTGAAGCTTTCTTT. Its translation is CASSLVAGAGEAFF.

The chain combines TRBV18 with TRBJ2-7, with 12 positions matching TRBD2. Trimming removed 4 bases from V and 3 bases from J; junction bases left unmatched: 1. CDR1 and CDR2 from the germline V gene are KGHSH and LQKENI. The CDR3 runs to 14 residues. CDR3 sequence: CASSRTSGVYEQYF. DNA for the CDR3: TGTGCCAGCTCACGGACTAGCGGGGTCTACGAGCAGTACTTC. Full variable domain (rest looked up from reference TRBV18 and TRBJ2-7): NAGVMQNPRHLVRRRGQEARLRCSPMKGHSHVYWYRQLPEEGLKFMVYLQKENIIDESGMPKERFSAEFPKEGPSILRIQQVVRGDSAAYFCASSRTSGVYEQYFGPGTRLTVT.

In its sample, this clone was seen once. The J gene is TRBJ2-3, the V gene TRBV25-1; 8 positions match TRBD2. V was clipped by 3 bases and J by 0 bases; unmatched bases: 8. The CDR3 has 17 amino acids. Germline V gives CDR1 MGHDK, CDR2 SYGVNS. The DNA of the CDR3 is TGTGCCAGCAGTGAGCTATGGCGGGGGGCCAGCACAGATACGCAGTATTTT. Translated: CASSELWRGASTDTQYF.

This clone was seen only once. The chain employs TRBV4-1 and TRBJ2-1; TRBD2 matches at 16 bases. V dropped 3 bases and J dropped 1; count of bases not matched to a gene: 15. CDR3 size: 22 residues. CDR1 is MGHRA, CDR2 YSYEKL, per germline. CDR3 in DNA: TGCGCCAGCAGCCAGCTAACGACCGGGACTAGCGGGGGGGCCGGGTCCTACAATGAGCAGTTCTTC. It yields the protein CASSQLTTGTSGGAGSYNEQFF.

The V call is TRBV10-3, the J call TRBJ1-4; TRBD1 agrees at 9 bases. V lost 6 bases, J lost 6 bases, and 2 bases stayed unmatched. CDR1 is ENHRY, CDR2 SYGVKD, per germline. CDR3 length: 13 residues. The CDR3 bases are TGTGCCATCAGGGGACAGGGAGATGAAAAACTGTTTTTT. This encodes CAIRGQGDEKLFF.

The chain uses TRBV19 and TRBJ2-1; the D call may be TRBD1 or TRBD2 (6 bases each). Trimming left V 7 bases short and J 5 bases short, with 15 bases between. Germline values: CDR1 LNHDA, CDR2 SQIVND (reference sequence). This CDR3 is built from 14 residues. The CDR3 loop is CASTNRAGNNEQFF. DNA of the CDR3: TGTGCCAGTACCAACAGGGCGGGGAACAATGAGCAGTTCTTC.

The V and J genes are TRBV5-1 and TRBJ2-7; tentative D call: TRBD2 (7 bases). Trimming took off 4 bases at V and 2 bases at J, with 10 bases between the two ends. The CDR3 totals 13 residues. Germline lookup yields CDR1 SGHRS and CDR2 YFSETQ. The CDR3 reads CASSPGGPYEQYF. In nucleotides, the CDR3 is TGCGCCAGCAGCCCGGGGGGCCCCTACGAGCAGTACTTC.

On this clone: Being one base from a much bigger clone, this may be a read error. This sequence joins TRBV11-3 and TRBJ2-2, with no clear D. Trimming left V 1 base short and J 5 bases short, with 2 bases between. The CDR3 consists of 12 residues. Germline assignment: CDR1 SGHNT and CDR2 YENEEA. The CDR3 protein is CASSLGTGELFF. The CDR3 nucleotides read TGTGCCAGCAGCTTAGGGACCGGGGAGCTGTTTTTT.